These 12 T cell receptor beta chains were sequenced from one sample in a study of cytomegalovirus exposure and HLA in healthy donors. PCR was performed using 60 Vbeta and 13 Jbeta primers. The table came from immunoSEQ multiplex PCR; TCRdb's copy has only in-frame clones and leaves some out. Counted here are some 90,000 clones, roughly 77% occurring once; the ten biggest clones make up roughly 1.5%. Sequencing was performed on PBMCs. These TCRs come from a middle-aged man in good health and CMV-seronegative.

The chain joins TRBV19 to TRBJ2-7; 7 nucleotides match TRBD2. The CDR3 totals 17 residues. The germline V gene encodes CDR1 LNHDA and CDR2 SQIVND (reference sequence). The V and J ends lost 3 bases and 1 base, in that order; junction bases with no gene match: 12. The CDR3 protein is CASSIKVGKAGSYEQYF. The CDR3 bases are TGTGCCAGTAGTATCAAGGTAGGAAAAGCGGGGTCCTACGAGCAGTACTTC.

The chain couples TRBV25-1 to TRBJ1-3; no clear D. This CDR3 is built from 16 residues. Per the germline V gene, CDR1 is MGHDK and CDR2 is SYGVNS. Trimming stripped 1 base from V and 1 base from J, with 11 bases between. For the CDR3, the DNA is TGTGCCAGCAGTGAATGGGGAGCGGAATCTGGAAACACCATATATTTT. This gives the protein CASSEWGAESGNTIYF.

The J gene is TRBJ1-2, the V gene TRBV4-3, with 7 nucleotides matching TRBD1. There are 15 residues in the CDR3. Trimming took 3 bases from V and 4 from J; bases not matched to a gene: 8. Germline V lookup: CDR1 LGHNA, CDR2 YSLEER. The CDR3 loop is CASSHVDRDFYGYTF. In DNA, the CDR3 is TGCGCCAGCAGCCATGTCGACAGGGACTTCTATGGCTACACCTTC.

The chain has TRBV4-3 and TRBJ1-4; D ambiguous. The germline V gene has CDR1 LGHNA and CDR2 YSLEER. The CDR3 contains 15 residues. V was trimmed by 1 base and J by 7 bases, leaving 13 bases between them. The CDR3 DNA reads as TGCGCCAGCAGCCAAGTACCCGGTGGTGGTGAAAAACTGTTTTTT. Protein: CASSQVPGGGEKLFF.

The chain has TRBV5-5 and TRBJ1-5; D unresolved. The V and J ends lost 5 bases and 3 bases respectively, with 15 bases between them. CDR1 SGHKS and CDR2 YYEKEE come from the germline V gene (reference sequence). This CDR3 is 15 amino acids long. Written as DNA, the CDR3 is TGTGCCAGCAGTCCAGCCGGGATTGACAATCAGCCCCAGCATTTT. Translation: CASSPAGIDNQPQHF.

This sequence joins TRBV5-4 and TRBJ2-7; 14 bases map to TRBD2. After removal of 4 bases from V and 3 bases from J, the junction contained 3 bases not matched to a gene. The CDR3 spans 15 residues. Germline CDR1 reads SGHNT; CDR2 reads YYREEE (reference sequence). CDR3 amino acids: CASSAGTSGGYEQYF. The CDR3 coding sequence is TGTGCCAGCAGCGCTGGGACTAGCGGGGGCTACGAGCAGTACTTC.

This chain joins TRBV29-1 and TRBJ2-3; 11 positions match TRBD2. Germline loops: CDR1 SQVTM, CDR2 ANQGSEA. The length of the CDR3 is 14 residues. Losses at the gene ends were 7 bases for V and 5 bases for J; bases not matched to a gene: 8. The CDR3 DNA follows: TGCAGCGCCCAGAATGGACTAGCGGGAGATACGCAGTATTTT. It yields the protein CSAQNGLAGDTQYF.

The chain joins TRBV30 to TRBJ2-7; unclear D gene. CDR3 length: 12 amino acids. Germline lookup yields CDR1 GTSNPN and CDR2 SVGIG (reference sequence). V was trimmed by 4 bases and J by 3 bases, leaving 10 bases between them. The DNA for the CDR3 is TGTGCCTGGATGTCTCTAGACTACGAGCAGTACTTC. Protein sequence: CAWMSLDYEQYF.

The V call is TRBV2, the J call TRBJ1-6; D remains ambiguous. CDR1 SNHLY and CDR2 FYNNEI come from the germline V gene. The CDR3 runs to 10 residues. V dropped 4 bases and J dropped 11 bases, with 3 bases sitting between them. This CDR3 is CASSVAPLHF. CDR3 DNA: TGTGCCAGCAGTGTCGCACCCCTCCACTTT.

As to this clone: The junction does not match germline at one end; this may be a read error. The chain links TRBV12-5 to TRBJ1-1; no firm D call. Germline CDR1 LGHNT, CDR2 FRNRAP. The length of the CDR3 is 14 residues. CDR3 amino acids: CASALRRNYTEAFF. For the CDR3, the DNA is TGTGCTAGTGCTTTGCGCAGGAACTACACTGAAGCTTTCTTT.

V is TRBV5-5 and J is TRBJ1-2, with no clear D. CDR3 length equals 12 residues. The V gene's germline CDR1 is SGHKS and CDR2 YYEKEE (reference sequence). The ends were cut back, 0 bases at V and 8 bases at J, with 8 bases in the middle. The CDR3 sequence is CASSLGLWGYTF. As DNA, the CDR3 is TGTGCCAGCAGCTTGGGGCTGTGGGGCTACACCTTC.

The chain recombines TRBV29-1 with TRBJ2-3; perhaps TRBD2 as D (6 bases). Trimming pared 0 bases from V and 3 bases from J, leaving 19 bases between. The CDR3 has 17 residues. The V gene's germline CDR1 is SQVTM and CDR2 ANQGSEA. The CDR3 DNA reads TGCAGCGTTGAAGAGATGGCGCGGCAGGGAGGTACAGATACGCAGTATTTT. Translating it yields CSVEEMARQGGTDTQYF.